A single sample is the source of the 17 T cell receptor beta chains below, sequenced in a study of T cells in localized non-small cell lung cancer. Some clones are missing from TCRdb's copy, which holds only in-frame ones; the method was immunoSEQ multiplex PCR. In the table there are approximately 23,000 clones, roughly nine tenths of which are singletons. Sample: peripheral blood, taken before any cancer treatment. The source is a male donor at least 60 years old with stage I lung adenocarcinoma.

The CDR3 loop reads CASSLLDSIYGYTF. The DNA for the CDR3 is TGTGCCAGCAGCTTATTGGACTCCATCTATGGCTACACCTTC. This chain joins TRBV5-4 and TRBJ1-2; D is unresolved. CDR3 length: 14 amino acids. Trimming removed 2 bases from V and 4 bases from J, with 12 bases in between. From germline, CDR1 is SGHNT and CDR2 YYREEE (reference sequence).

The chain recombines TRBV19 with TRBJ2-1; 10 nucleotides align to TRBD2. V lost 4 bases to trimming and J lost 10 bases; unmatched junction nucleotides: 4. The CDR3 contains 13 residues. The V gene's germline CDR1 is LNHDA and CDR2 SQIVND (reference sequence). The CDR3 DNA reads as TGTGCCAGTAGTAGCCTAGCGGGAGCCGAGCAGTTCTTC. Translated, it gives CASSSLAGAEQFF.

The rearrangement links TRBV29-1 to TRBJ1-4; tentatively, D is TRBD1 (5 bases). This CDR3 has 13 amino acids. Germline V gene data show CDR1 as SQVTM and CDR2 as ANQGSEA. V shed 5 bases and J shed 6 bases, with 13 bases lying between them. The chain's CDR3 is CSVPAGGDEKLFF. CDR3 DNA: TGCAGCGTTCCCGCGGGGGGGGATGAAAAACTGTTTTTT.

In nucleotides, the CDR3 is TGTGCCAGCAGCAGATCCTTGGGCCCCGACTCCTACGAGCAGTACTTC. This encodes CASSRSLGPDSYEQYF. The V call is TRBV11-3, the J call TRBJ2-7; D ambiguous. Germline CDR1 is SGHNT and CDR2 is YENEEA. V was cut by 5 bases and J by 0 bases, with 17 bases left in between. The CDR3 spans 16 residues.

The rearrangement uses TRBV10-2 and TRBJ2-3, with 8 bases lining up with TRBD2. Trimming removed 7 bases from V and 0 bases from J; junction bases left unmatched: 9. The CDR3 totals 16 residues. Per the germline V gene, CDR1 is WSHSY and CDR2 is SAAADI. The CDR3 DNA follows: TGCGCCAGCACTAGTGTGGCTAGCGGGAGCACAGATACGCAGTATTTT. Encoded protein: CASTSVASGSTDTQYF.

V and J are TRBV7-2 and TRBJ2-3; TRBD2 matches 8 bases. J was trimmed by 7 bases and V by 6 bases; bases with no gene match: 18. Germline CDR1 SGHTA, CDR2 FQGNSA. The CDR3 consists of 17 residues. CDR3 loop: CASSPRTSRSGSYTQYF. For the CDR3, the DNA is TGTGCCAGCAGTCCTCGGACTAGCCGGAGCGGCTCCTATACGCAGTATTTT.

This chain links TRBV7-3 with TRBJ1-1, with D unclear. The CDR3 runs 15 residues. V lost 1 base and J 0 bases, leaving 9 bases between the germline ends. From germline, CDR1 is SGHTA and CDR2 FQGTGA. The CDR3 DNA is TGTGCCAGCAGCTTAATAGCGGGCCTGAACACTGAAGCTTTCTTT. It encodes CASSLIAGLNTEAFF.

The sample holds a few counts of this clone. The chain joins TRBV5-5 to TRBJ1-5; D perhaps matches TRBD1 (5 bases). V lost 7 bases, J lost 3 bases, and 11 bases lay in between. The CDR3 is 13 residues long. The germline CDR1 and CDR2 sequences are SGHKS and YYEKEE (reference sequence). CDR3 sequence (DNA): TGTGCCAGCGGAGACAGCTACAATCAGCCCCAGCATTTT. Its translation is CASGDSYNQPQHF.

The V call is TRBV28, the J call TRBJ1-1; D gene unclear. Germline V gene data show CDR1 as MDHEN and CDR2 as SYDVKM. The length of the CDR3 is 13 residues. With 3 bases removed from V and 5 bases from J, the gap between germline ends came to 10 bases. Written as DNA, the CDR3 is TGTGCCAGCAGTTTGGTGAGGAGGACTGAAGCTTTCTTT. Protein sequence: CASSLVRRTEAFF.

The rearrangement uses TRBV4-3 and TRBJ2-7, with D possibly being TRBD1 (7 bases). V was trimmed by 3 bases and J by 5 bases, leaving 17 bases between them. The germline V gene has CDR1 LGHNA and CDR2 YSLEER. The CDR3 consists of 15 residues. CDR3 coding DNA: TGCGCCAGCAGCCACCTCCAGGGGGGTAGAGACGAGCAGTACTTC. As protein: CASSHLQGGRDEQYF.

The CDR3 reads CASSLVDLGNGNTIYF. CDR3 in DNA: TGCGCCAGCAGCTTGGTCGACTTGGGAAATGGAAACACCATATATTTT. The chain links TRBV5-1 to TRBJ1-3; no clear D. Deletions cut 0 bases from V and 3 bases from J, with 13 bases between. Germline CDR1 and CDR2: SGHRS and YFSETQ. The CDR3 extends over 16 amino acids. The whole variable domain, remainder taken from reference TRBV5-1 and TRBJ1-3, is KAGVTQTPRYLIKTRGQQVTLSCSPISGHRSVSWYQQTPGQGLQFLFEYFSETQRNKGNFPGRFSGRQFSNSRSEMNVSTLELGDSALYLCASSLVDLGNGNTIYFGEGSWLTVV.

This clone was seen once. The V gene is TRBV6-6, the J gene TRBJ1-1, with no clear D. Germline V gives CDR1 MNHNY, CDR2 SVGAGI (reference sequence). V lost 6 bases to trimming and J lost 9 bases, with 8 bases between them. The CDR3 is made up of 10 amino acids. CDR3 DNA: TGTGCCAGCAGGGTCACCCAAGCTTTCTTT. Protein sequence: CASRVTQAFF.

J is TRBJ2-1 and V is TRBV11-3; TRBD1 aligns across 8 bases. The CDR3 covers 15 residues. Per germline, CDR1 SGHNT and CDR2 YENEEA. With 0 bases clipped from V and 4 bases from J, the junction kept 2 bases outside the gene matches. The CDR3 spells CASSLEGQGYNEQFF. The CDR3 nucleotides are TGTGCCAGCAGCTTAGAAGGACAGGGTTACAATGAGCAGTTCTTC.

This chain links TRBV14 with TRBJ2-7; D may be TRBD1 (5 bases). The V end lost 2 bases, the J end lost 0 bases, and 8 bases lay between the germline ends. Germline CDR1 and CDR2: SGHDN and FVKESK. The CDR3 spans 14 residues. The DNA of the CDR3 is TGTGCCAGCAGCCAACTCACAGGCTCCTACGAGCAGTACTTC. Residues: CASSQLTGSYEQYF.

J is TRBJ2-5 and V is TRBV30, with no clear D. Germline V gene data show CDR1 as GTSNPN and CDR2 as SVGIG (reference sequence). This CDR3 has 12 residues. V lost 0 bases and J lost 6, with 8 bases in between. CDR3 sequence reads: CAWSVRPQTQYF. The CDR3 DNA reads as TGTGCCTGGAGTGTACGTCCCCAGACCCAGTACTTC.

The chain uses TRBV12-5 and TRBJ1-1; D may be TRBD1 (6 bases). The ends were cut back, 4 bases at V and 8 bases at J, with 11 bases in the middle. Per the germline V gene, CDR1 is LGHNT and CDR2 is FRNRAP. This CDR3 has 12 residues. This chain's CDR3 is CASGSSDREAFF. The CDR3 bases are TGTGCTAGTGGTTCCTCGGACAGAGAAGCTTTCTTT.

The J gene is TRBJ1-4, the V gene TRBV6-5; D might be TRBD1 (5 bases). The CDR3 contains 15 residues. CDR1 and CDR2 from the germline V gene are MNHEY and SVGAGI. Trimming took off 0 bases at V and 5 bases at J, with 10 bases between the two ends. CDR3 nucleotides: TGTGCCAGCAGTTACTCCCTCGGGGGGAATGAAAAACTGTTTTTT. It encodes CASSYSLGGNEKLFF.